The following is a T cell receptor beta chain sequence with its context. The antigen remains undetermined. The CDR3 runs 14 residues. Germline V gene data show CDR1 as KGHDR and CDR2 as SFDVKD. Germline trimming cut 4 bases from V and 5 bases from J; bases unmatched to any gene: 5. The entry originates in a study of early T cells in non-severe SARS-CoV-2 infection. Overall study context: Chains from this unsorted whole-blood bulk RNA could not be paired. Points from the study as a whole: Clonotype matching in VDJdb favored anti-spike CD8 responses and did not capture private and CD4 specificities.

Unique molecular identifiers were added to individual cDNA molecules. TCRdb used MiXCR to reprocess the 5' RACE reads, holding one entry per CDR3 protein. The table lists about 49,000 distinct CDR3 sequences, about 12% of them singletons, with about 2.4% in the top ten. This receptor was obtained from an adult who was a healthcare worker with PCR-confirmed SARS-CoV-2 infection or an uninfected control (not recorded which). V and J are TRBV24-1 and TRBJ2-7; 9 bases are a match to TRBD1. Material: whole blood, obtained at baseline. CDR3 loop: CATSDPGQGDEQYF. CDR3 sequence (DNA): TGTGCCACCAGTGACCCGGGACAGGGCGACGAGCAGTACTTC.